These T cell receptor beta chains were read from a single sample in a study of T cells in Graves' hyperthyroidism and ophthalmopathy. TCRdb fed the multiplex PCR reads into MiXCR, producing one record per CDR3 protein. The data hold 300,000 to 400,000 distinct CDR3 sequences, with around 14% observed a single time. Sequencing used blood. The receptors here all came from a woman aged 55-69 years with Graves' hyperthyroidism. Both conserved end residues are trimmed from each CDR3. Each size is once, few, many, or a class for an expanded clone.

CDR3: ASSSLAGTEQF
V: TRBV7-9
J: TRBJ2-1
size: many
length: 11

CDR3: ASILAGENNEQF
V: TRBV6-2/TRBV6-3
J: TRBJ2-1
size: few
length: 12

CDR3: ASSQEGGWGAIY
V: TRBV3-1
J: TRBJ1-3
size: many
length: 12

CDR3: ASSYNSVGGYT
V: TRBV6-5
J: TRBJ1-2
size: many
length: 11

CDR3: ATSGSGYPRGELF
V: TRBV24-1
J: TRBJ2-2
size: many
length: 13

CDR3: ASSSQGAGYGYT
V: TRBV5-4
J: TRBJ1-2
size: few
length: 12

CDR3: SAQHATGVNTEAF
V: TRBV20-1
J: TRBJ1-1
size: few
length: 13

CDR3: ASSFHRQGGYEQY
V: TRBV11-2
J: TRBJ2-7
size: many
length: 13

CDR3: ASSLSSGRMADTQY
V: TRBV7-2
J: TRBJ2-3
size: many
length: 14

CDR3: ASRRQRGSYEQY
V: TRBV2
J: TRBJ2-7
size: many
length: 12

CDR3: ASSGQGDQPQH
V: TRBV6-1
J: TRBJ1-5
size: many
length: 11